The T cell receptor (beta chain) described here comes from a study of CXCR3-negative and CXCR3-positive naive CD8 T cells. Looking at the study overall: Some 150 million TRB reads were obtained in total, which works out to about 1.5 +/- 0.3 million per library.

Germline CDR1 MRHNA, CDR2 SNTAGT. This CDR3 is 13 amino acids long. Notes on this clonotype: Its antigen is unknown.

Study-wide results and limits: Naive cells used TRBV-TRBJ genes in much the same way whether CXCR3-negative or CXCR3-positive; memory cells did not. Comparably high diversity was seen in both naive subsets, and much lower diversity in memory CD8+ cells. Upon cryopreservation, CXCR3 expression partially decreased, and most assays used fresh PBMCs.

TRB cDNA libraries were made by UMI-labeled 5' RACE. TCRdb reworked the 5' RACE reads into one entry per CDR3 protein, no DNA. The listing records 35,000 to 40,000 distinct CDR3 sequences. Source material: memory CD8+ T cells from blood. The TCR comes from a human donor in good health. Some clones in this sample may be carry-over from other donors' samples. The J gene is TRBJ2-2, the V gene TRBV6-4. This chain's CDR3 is CASSAESTGELFF.